The 3 T cell receptor beta chains presented below share a single source sample, sequenced in a study of early T cells in non-severe SARS-CoV-2 infection (dated by TCRdb to the early 2020s). Library construction relied on 5' RACE. TCRdb records NextSeq 500 as the sequencer. In TCRdb, the public reads were trimmed at Q25 with fastp and aligned with MiXCR, with productive beta chains retained. Rows matching on CDR3 protein sequence are summarized as one entry with the most common DNA and genes. The table for this sample lists about 63,000 distinct CDR3 sequences; approximately 13% of them were counted only once. The ten largest clones represent 4% to 5% of the sample. Specimen: whole blood. The source of these receptors is an adult who was a healthcare worker with PCR-confirmed SARS-CoV-2 infection or an uninfected control (not recorded which).

This clonotype was detected ten times or more. J is TRBJ2-3 and V is TRBV7-9; possible D gene TRBD1, 5 bases. CDR1 SEHNR and CDR2 FQNEAQ come from the germline V gene (reference sequence). V gave up 0 bases and J gave up 7 bases, with 20 bases separating them. The length of the CDR3 is 17 residues. In DNA, the CDR3 is TGTGCCAGCAGCTTAGCTAGGGGTCCGAGGCTGCTCCATACGCAGTATTTT. As protein: CASSLARGPRLLHTQYF.

Written as DNA, the CDR3 is TGTGCCACCAGTGACCCGGGACTAGACCCAGATACGCAGTATTTT. It codes for CATSDPGLDPDTQYF. V usage is TRBV24-1 and J usage is TRBJ2-3; TRBD2 aligns across 8 bases. V lost 4 bases, J lost 4 bases, and 6 bases stayed unmatched. This CDR3 is 15 amino acids long. CDR1 is KGHDR and CDR2 is SFDVKD in the germline V gene.

V is TRBV4-3 and J is TRBJ2-2; possibly TRBD2 for D (7 bases). V was pared by 0 bases and J by 4 bases, with 18 bases between. CDR1 is LGHNA and CDR2 is YSLEER in the germline V gene. This CDR3 region has 18 residues. The CDR3 is CASSQDTAGEGGTGELFF. The CDR3 nucleotides read TGCGCCAGCAGCCAAGATACGGCCGGGGAGGGGGGCACCGGGGAGCTGTTTTTT.